Below are 14 T cell receptor beta chains sequenced from a single sample in a study of regulatory T cells in long-lasting Graves disease. TCR beta libraries were built with iRepertoire HTBI primers and Arm-PCR of CDR3 regions. TCRdb analysed the multiplex PCR reads with MiXCR anew, one entry per CDR3 protein. This sample has about 470,000 distinct CDR3 sequences, with just under 15% found just once. Noted time point: newly diagnosed GD, antithyroid drugs for less than 3 months. Preparation of the TCR library used RNA extracted from PBMCs. The sample also formed part of further work on T cells in Graves' hyperthyroidism and ophthalmopathy.

The sequenced sample was peripheral blood mononuclear cells (PBMCs), obtained at new diagnosis, from a patient treated with antithyroid drugs. Receptors originate from a woman aged 25 to 39 with Graves disease.

This clonotype was observed a handful of times. This chain joins TRBV30 and TRBJ1-5, with TRBD1 identical over 9 bases. Germline lookup yields CDR1 GTSNPN and CDR2 SVGIG (reference sequence). Trimming cost V 3 bases and J 0 bases; bases outside gene matches: 6. CDR3 length: 16 residues. The DNA for the CDR3 is TGTGCCTGGAGGGACAGGGGTCGGGCTAGCAATCAGCCCCAGCATTTT. This encodes CAWRDRGRASNQPQHF.

Notes on this clonotype: A read error may explain this, as a much larger clone is one base away. The chain employs TRBV5-1 and TRBJ2-2; possibly TRBD1 for D (6 bases). This CDR3 region has 15 residues. CDR1 and CDR2 from the germline V gene are SGHRS and YFSETQ. The CDR3, as DNA: TGCGCCAACAGCCCCGGGACAACGAACACCGGGGAGCTGTTTTTT. It encodes CANSPGTTNTGELFF.

This clonotype was counted ten times or more. The genes are TRBV24-1 and TRBJ2-2, with D possibly being TRBD1 (7 bases). Per the germline V gene, CDR1 is KGHDR and CDR2 is SFDVKD. The CDR3 has 15 amino acids. V dropped 9 bases and J dropped 3 bases, with 16 bases sitting between them. CDR3 region: CATETGEADTGELFF. In nucleotides, the CDR3 is TGTGCCACCGAAACAGGGGAGGCGGACACCGGGGAGCTGTTTTTT.

The chain uses TRBV5-1 and TRBJ2-5; no clear D. V gave up 6 bases and J gave up 4 bases, with 16 bases separating them. In germline, CDR1 is SGHRS, CDR2 YFSETQ. The CDR3 has 14 amino acids. The CDR3: CASTDQSTVETQYF. CDR3 in DNA: TGCGCCAGCACAGACCAGTCTACGGTAGAGACCCAGTACTTC.

This clonotype came up many times. The V gene is TRBV7-2, the J gene TRBJ2-3, with no clear D. The J call may be incorrect, as the DNA end agrees better with TRBJ2-5. CDR3 length equals 15 residues. From germline, CDR1 is SGHTA and CDR2 FQGNSA. CDR3 in amino acids: CASSPFSRTVETQYF. CDR3 sequence (DNA): TGTGCCAGCAGCCCCTTTAGCCGGACGGTGGAGACCCAGTACTTC.

There are a few counts of this clonotype. A read error is possible here, since a much larger clone lies one base away. The CDR3 reads CASSPRDRERDTEAFF. In DNA form, the CDR3 reads TGTGCCAGCTCACCACGAGACAGGGAAAGAGACACTGAAGCTTTCTTT. The chain couples TRBV18 to TRBJ1-1; TRBD1 agrees at 7 bases. Germline V CDR1 and CDR2: KGHSH, LQKENI. The CDR3 consists of 16 residues. V gave up 1 base and J gave up 3 bases; unmatched junction bases: 8. The whole variable domain, remainder taken from reference TRBV18 and TRBJ1-1, is NAGVMQNPRHLVRRRGQEARLRCSPMKGHSHVYWYRQLPEEGLKFMVYLQKENIIDESGMPKERFSAEFPKEGPSILRIQQVVRGDSAAYFCASSPRDRERDTEAFFGQGTRLTVV.

In its sample, this clonotype was seen a few times. The conserved phenylalanine or tryptophan normally closing the CDR3 is absent here, so this likely arose from a read error. This chain connects TRBV18 to TRBJ2-1, with D uncertain. The CDR3 runs 11 residues. Germline assignment: CDR1 KGHSH and CDR2 LQKENI. The ends were cut back, 6 bases at V and 5 bases at J, with 5 bases in the middle. CDR3 bases: TGTGCCAGCTCTCTCAACAATGAGCAGTTCTCC. Residues: CASSLNNEQFS.

The sample holds a few counts of this clonotype. The chain couples TRBV30 to TRBJ1-1; TRBD1 aligns across 8 bases. V was pared by 7 bases and J by 10 bases, with 17 bases of the junction left unmatched. The CDR3 is 14 residues long. The germline gives CDR1 GTSNPN, CDR2 SVGIG (reference sequence). The CDR3, as DNA: TGTGCCTTGCAGGGGGGACAGGCCTATACGGGAGCTTTCTTT. Translated: CALQGGQAYTGAFF. Variable domain in full (rest from reference TRBV30 and TRBJ1-1): SQTIHQWPATLVQPVGSPLSLECTVEGTSNPNLYWYRQAAGRGLQLLFYSVGIGQISSEVPQNLSASRPQDRQFILSSKKLLLSDSGFYLCALQGGQAYTGAFFGQGTRLTVV.

The chain links TRBV7-3 to TRBJ2-1, with D perhaps matching TRBD1 or TRBD2 (5 bases each). V lost 5 bases and J lost 9, with 8 bases in between. This CDR3 has 11 amino acids. From germline, CDR1 is SGHTA and CDR2 FQGTGA. In nucleotides, the CDR3 is TGTGCCAGCAGCAATGGGGGTGAGCAGTTCTTC. It yields the protein CASSNGGEQFF.

This clonotype was seen a handful of times. With a much larger clone just one base away, this may be a read error. The gene calls are TRBV5-1 and TRBJ1-1; D is perhaps TRBD1 (6 bases). Germline V gene sequence: CDR1 SGHRS, CDR2 YFSETQ. The CDR3 spans 16 residues. With 0 bases removed from V and 0 bases from J, the gap between germline ends came to 12 bases. The CDR3 region has the DNA TGCGCCAGCAGCTTGGGAATTTGGACAGTGAACACTGAAGCTTTCTTT. Amino acids: CASSLGIWTVNTEAFF.

This clonotype occurred many times. The V call is TRBV20-1, the J call TRBJ1-2; 7 bases map to TRBD1. This CDR3 has 15 amino acids. The trim removed 2 bases at V and 4 bases at J, leaving 10 bases unmatched. Germline V gene data show CDR1 as DFQATT and CDR2 as SNEGSKA (reference sequence). The CDR3 here is CSARTTRGYGYGYTF. CDR3 DNA sequence: TGCAGTGCTAGAACGACCAGGGGGTACGGCTATGGCTACACCTTC.

This clonotype has only a few counts. The chain carries TRBV4-1 and TRBJ2-2; D gene ambiguous. The germline V gene has CDR1 MGHRA and CDR2 YSYEKL. The CDR3 is 16 residues long. Trimming stripped 1 base from V and 5 bases from J, with 14 bases between. CDR3 protein: CASSQVMGSATGELFF. CDR3 DNA sequence: TGCGCCAGCAGCCAAGTTATGGGGTCAGCGACCGGGGAGCTGTTTTTT.

This clonotype has a count of ten or more. The chain uses TRBV7-8 and TRBJ2-7; TRBD1 aligns across 9 bases. The CDR3 spans 15 residues. The V and J ends lost 5 bases and 6 bases, in that order; junction bases with no gene match: 11. CDR1 SGHVS and CDR2 FQNEAQ come from the germline V gene. DNA for the CDR3: TGTGCCAGCAGCACCGGGACAGGGACGGGGCTCGAGCAGTACTTC. Encoded protein: CASSTGTGTGLEQYF.

The chain links TRBV27 to TRBJ1-4; D is uncertain. Germline V gene sequence: CDR1 MNHEY, CDR2 SMNVEV (reference sequence). V lost 8 bases to trimming and J lost 2 bases, with 15 bases between them. CDR3 length equals 15 residues. CDR3 amino acids: CASRSPGVTNEKLFF. CDR3 nucleotide sequence: TGTGCCAGCCGATCCCCAGGTGTGACTAATGAAAAACTGTTTTTT.